This is a list of T cell receptor beta chains from one sample in a study of shared clonotypes between healthy human individuals. Sequenced by immunoSEQ multiplex PCR; TCRdb stores in-frame clones only, minus some. The sample contains some 95,000 clones, about two thirds of which appear only once. The sample taken for sequencing was memory CD8+ T cells sorted from blood. Receptors were obtained from a man aged 30 to 39 in good health. Each CDR3 is given with its conserved first and last residue. The order of the fields is CDR3 length, J gene, clone size, D gene, V gene, CDR3 protein, CDR3 DNA. The D gene is left open where the match is weak. Only part of the rows carry a size: once, few, many, or a class if the clone is expanded.

16	TRBJ2-7	-	-	TRBV12-1	CASSFAQGVPMYEQYF	TGTGCCAGCAGCTTTGCGCAAGGTGTCCCTATGTACGAGCAGTACTTC
19	TRBJ2-6	-	TRBD1	TRBV28	CASTELFRDRGAGANVLTF	TGTGCCAGCACCGAACTCTTCCGGGACAGGGGTGCTGGGGCCAACGTCCTGACTTTC
15	TRBJ2-5	-	TRBD2	TRBV5-1	CASSFGLAVQETQYF	TGCGCCAGCAGCTTCGGACTAGCGGTACAAGAGACCCAGTACTTC
15	TRBJ2-4	-	-	TRBV11-2	CASSLVPVAKNIQYF	TGTGCCAGCAGCTTAGTTCCGGTAGCCAAAAACATTCAGTACTTC
13	TRBJ2-5	-	-	TRBV7-2	CASSRTARETQYF	TGTGCCAGCTCTCGCACGGCGCGAGAGACCCAGTACTTC
13	TRBJ2-7	-	-	TRBV13	CASSPTATYEQYF	TGTGCCAGCAGCCCTACAGCTACCTACGAGCAGTACTTC
18	TRBJ1-3	once	TRBD1	TRBV19	CASHSGTGLGASGNTIYF	TGTGCCAGTCACTCCGGGACAGGGCTTGGGGCATCTGGAAACACCATATATTTT
12	TRBJ2-5	-	-	TRBV27	CASRTLQETQYF	TGTGCCAGCAGAACCCTACAAGAGACCCAGTACTTC
12	TRBJ1-1	-	-	TRBV2	CASVGGGTEAFF	TGTGCCAGCGTCGGGGGTGGGACTGAAGCTTTCTTT
11	TRBJ2-5	-	-	TRBV4-3	CASSQGGTQYF	TGCGCCAGCAGCCAAGGGGGGACCCAGTACTTC
21	TRBJ2-4	-	TRBD2	TRBV5-1	CASSSSPLGLAGLLAKNIQYF	TGCGCCAGCAGCTCCTCCCCCTTGGGACTAGCGGGACTTTTAGCCAAAAACATTCAGTACTTC
13	TRBJ1-3	-	-	TRBV19	CASTPKTRDTIYF	TGTGCCAGTACTCCTAAAACACGGGACACCATATATTTT
16	TRBJ1-2	few	TRBD1	TRBV10-3	CAISEGRGRANYGYTF	TGTGCCATCAGTGAGGGCAGGGGGCGAGCTAACTATGGCTACACCTTC
16	TRBJ2-5	-	TRBD1	TRBV6-6	CASSYRDRGLGETQYF	TGTGCCAGCAGTTACCGGGACAGGGGGCTGGGTGAGACCCAGTACTTC
13	TRBJ1-5	medium-sized	-	TRBV5-1	CASSFEGDQPQHF	TGCGCCAGCAGCTTTGAGGGGGACCAGCCCCAGCATTTT
16	TRBJ2-7	many	TRBD1	TRBV28	CASRQRQGLMAYEQYF	TGTGCCAGCAGGCAAAGACAGGGTCTGATGGCCTACGAGCAGTACTTC
13	TRBJ2-7	-	-	TRBV5-6	CASSFKRTHEQYF	TGTGCCAGCAGCTTCAAGCGGACCCACGAGCAGTACTTC
14	TRBJ2-7	few	TRBD2	TRBV4-3	CASSQVETSDEQYF	TGCGCCAGCAGCCAAGTGGAGACTAGCGACGAGCAGTACTTC
18	TRBJ2-3	-	-	TRBV4-1	CASSQDFIRDIYTDTQYF	TGCGCCAGCAGCCAAGATTTTATCCGAGACATTTACACAGATACGCAGTATTTT
13	TRBJ2-3	-	-	TRBV7-7	CASSLGVGDTQYF	TGTGCCAGCAGCTTAGGGGTAGGAGATACGCAGTATTTT
11	TRBJ2-7	-	-	TRBV20-1	CSAETLYEQYF	TGCAGTGCCGAAACACTCTACGAGCAGTACTTC
14	TRBJ2-5	-	TRBD2	TRBV13	CASSSNERGETQYF	TGTGCCAGCAGCTCCAATGAGCGGGGAGAGACCCAGTACTTC
19	TRBJ1-1	-	TRBD1	TRBV19	CASSTNANRGRTNTREAFF	TGTGCCAGTAGTACAAACGCTAACAGGGGGCGGACCAATACCCGTGAAGCTTTCTTT
14	TRBJ1-1	-	-	TRBV18	CASSPVGGLAEAFF	TGTGCCAGCTCACCAGTAGGGGGACTGGCTGAAGCTTTCTTT
16	TRBJ2-2	-	TRBD2	TRBV19	CASSIGLAGGTGELFF	TGTGCCAGTAGTATAGGACTAGCGGGAGGTACCGGGGAGCTGTTTTTT
16	TRBJ2-7	few	TRBD2	TRBV28	CASSLLAGVGGYEQYF	TGTGCCAGCAGTTTGCTAGCGGGAGTAGGCGGCTACGAGCAGTACTTC
14	TRBJ2-7	few	-	TRBV19	CASSIGTGWYEQYF	TGTGCCAGTAGTATCGGTACAGGTTGGTACGAGCAGTACTTC
17	TRBJ2-7	-	TRBD1	TRBV5-4	CASSPISETGSSYEQYF	TGTGCCAGCAGCCCCATTAGCGAGACAGGGAGCTCCTACGAGCAGTACTTC
15	TRBJ2-7	few	TRBD2	TRBV5-4	CASSLDAGVQYEQYF	TGTGCCAGCAGCTTGGATGCGGGAGTGCAATACGAGCAGTACTTC
18	TRBJ2-7	-	TRBD1	TRBV5-1	CASSHRQGRDSKPYEQYF	TGCGCCAGCAGCCATCGACAGGGAAGGGATTCGAAGCCCTACGAGCAGTACTTC
11	TRBJ1-1	many	-	TRBV28	CASSSQYEAFF	TGTGCCAGCAGTTCGCAGTATGAAGCTTTCTTT
12	TRBJ2-1	few	-	TRBV6-1	CASSPRNNEQFF	TGTGCCAGCAGTCCCAGAAACAATGAGCAGTTCTTC
15	TRBJ2-5	-	-	TRBV5-1	CASSLDWSGRQTQYF	TGCGCCAGCAGCTTGGATTGGAGCGGGCGGCAGACCCAGTACTTC
16	TRBJ2-1	-	-	TRBV5-4	CASSFQLMGSYNEQFF	TGTGCCAGCAGCTTCCAGTTGATGGGGTCCTACAATGAGCAGTTCTTC
15	TRBJ2-3	-	-	TRBV6-6	CASLPLDLAGDTQYF	TGTGCCAGCCTACCGTTGGACCTCGCGGGAGATACGCAGTATTTT
14	TRBJ2-3	once	-	TRBV5-1	CASSSLVSPDTQYF	TGCGCCAGCAGCTCCCTAGTATCCCCAGATACGCAGTATTTT
15	TRBJ1-4	few	TRBD1	TRBV2	CASRDSTGPAEKLFF	TGTGCCAGCAGGGATTCGACAGGGCCGGCTGAAAAACTGTTTTTT
15	TRBJ2-2	-	-	TRBV29-1	CSVVYQGWNTGELFF	TGCAGCGTTGTGTACCAGGGATGGAACACCGGGGAGCTGTTTTTT
16	TRBJ2-2	-	TRBD2	TRBV28	CASSLHGTSRTGELFF	TGTGCCAGCAGTTTACACGGGACTAGTCGGACCGGGGAGCTGTTTTTT
13	TRBJ2-1	-	TRBD2	TRBV29-1	CSAESGREGEQFF	TGCAGCGCAGAAAGCGGGAGGGAGGGTGAGCAGTTCTTC
16	TRBJ2-3	-	-	TRBV5-6	CASRRGARGRTDTQYF	TGTGCCAGCAGACGGGGAGCTCGGGGCCGCACAGATACGCAGTATTTT
16	TRBJ2-1	-	TRBD1	TRBV6-1	CASSGLDRGLYNEQFF	TGTGCCAGCAGTGGCCTAGACAGGGGACTTTACAATGAGCAGTTCTTC
13	TRBJ1-4	-	TRBD1	TRBV9	CASSVTGGEKLFF	TGTGCCAGCAGCGTAACAGGGGGAGAAAAACTGTTTTTT
11	TRBJ1-6	-	-	TRBV2	CASRGNSPLHF	TGTGCCAGCAGGGGGAATTCACCCCTCCACTTT
12	TRBJ1-2	-	-	TRBV6-6	CATTELGNGYTF	TGTGCCACGACAGAACTTGGGAATGGCTACACCTTC
16	TRBJ2-3	-	-	TRBV7-9	CASSSPWDESADTQYF	TGTGCCAGCAGCTCTCCCTGGGACGAGAGCGCAGATACGCAGTATTTT
14	TRBJ1-2	-	TRBD1	TRBV7-2	CASSFWTGGPGYTF	TGTGCCAGCAGCTTTTGGACAGGGGGTCCTGGCTACACCTTC
15	TRBJ2-2	-	TRBD2	TRBV25-1	CASSEGIAGGGELFF	TGTGCCAGCAGTGAAGGGATTGCGGGGGGCGGGGAGCTGTTTTTT